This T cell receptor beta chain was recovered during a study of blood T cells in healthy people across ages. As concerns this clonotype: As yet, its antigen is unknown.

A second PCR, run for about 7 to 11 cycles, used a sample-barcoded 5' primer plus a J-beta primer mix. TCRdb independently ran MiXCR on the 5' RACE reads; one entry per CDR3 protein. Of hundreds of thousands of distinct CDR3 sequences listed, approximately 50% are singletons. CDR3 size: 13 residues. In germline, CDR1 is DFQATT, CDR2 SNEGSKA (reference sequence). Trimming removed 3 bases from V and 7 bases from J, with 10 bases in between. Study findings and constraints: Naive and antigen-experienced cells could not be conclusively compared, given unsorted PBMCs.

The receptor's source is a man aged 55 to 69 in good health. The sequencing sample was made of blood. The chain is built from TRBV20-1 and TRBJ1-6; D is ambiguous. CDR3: CSASDIVNSPLHF. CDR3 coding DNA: TGCAGTGCTAGTGACATAGTGAATTCACCCCTCCACTTT.